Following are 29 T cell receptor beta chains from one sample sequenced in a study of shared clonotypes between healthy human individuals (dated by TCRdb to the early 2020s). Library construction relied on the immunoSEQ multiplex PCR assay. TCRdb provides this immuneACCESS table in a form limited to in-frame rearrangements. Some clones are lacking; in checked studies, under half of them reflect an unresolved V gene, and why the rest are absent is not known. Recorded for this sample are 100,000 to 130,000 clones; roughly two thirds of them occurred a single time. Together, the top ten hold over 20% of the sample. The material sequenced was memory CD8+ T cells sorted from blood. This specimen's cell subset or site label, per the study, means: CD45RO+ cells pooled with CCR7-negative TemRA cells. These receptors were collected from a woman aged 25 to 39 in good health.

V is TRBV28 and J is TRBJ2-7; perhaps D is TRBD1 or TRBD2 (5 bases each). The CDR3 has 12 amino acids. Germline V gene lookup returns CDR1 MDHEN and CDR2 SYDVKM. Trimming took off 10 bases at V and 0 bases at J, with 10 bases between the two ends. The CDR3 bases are TGTGCCATCCGGGGCCTCTCCTACGAGCAGTACTTC. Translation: CAIRGLSYEQYF.

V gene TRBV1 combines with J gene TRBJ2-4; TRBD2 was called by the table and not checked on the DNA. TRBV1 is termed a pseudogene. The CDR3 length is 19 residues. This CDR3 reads CTSSQALAGGPLAKNIQYF. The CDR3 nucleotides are TGCACCAGCAGTCAGGCCCTAGCGGGAGGGCCCTTGGCCAAAAACATTCAGTACTTC.

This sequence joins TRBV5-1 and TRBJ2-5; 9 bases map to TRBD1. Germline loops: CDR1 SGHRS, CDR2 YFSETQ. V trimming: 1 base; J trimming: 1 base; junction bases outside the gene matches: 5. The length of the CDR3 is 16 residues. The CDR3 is CASSLYGDRAQETQYF. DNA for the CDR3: TGCGCCAGCAGCTTGTACGGGGACAGGGCCCAAGAGACCCAGTACTTC. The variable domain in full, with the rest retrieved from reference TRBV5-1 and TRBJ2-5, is KAGVTQTPRYLIKTRGQQVTLSCSPISGHRSVSWYQQTPGQGLQFLFEYFSETQRNKGNFPGRFSGRQFSNSRSEMNVSTLELGDSALYLCASSLYGDRAQETQYFGPGTRLLVL.

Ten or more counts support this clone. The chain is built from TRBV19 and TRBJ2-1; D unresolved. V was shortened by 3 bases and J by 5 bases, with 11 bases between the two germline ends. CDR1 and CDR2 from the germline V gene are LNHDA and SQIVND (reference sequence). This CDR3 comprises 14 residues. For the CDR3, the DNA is TGTGCCAGTAGTATCTGGGGTGGGGACAATGAGCAGTTCTTC. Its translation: CASSIWGGDNEQFF.

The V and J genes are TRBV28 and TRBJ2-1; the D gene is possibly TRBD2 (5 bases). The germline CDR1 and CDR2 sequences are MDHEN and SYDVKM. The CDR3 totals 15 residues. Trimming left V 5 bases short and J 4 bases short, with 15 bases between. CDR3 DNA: TGTGCCAGCAGTCCGCCAGAGGGCTTGTACAATGAGCAGTTCTTC. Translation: CASSPPEGLYNEQFF.

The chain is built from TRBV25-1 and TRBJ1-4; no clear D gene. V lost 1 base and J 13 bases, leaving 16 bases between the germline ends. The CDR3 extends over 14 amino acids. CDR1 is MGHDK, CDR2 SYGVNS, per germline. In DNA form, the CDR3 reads TGTGCCAGCAGTGAATCTAGAGGTGGCGGAGGACTGTTTTTT. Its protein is CASSESRGGGGLFF.

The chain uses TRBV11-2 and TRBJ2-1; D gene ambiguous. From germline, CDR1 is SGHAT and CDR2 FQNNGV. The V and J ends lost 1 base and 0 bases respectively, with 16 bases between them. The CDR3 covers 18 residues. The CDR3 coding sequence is TGTGCCAGCAGCTTAGGGCGGAAGACTTACAACTCCTACAATGAGCAGTTCTTC. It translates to CASSLGRKTYNSYNEQFF.

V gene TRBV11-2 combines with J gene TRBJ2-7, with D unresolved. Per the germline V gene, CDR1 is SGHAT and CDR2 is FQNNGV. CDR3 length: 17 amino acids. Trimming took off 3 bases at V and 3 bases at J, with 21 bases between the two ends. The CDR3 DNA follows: TGTGCCAGCAGCTTTCCCCCGCGACTCGTACTGTTCTACGAGCAGTACTTC. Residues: CASSFPPRLVLFYEQYF.

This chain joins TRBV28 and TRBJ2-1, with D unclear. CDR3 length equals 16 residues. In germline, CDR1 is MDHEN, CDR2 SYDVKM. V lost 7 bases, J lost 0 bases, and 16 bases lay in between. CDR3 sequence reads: CASMRPTESSYNEQFF. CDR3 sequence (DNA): TGTGCCAGCATGAGGCCCACGGAGAGCTCCTACAATGAGCAGTTCTTC.

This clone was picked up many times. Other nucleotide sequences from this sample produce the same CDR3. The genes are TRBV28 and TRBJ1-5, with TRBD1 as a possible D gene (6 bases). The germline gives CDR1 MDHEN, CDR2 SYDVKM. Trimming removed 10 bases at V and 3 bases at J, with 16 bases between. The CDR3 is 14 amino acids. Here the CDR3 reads CANTWTDFNQPQHF. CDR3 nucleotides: TGTGCCAACACGTGGACAGACTTCAATCAGCCCCAGCATTTT.

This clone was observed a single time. CDR3 residues: CASSSRTGGIPRYF. DNA of the CDR3: TGTGCCAGCAGCTCTAGGACAGGGGGCATTCCGCGGTACTTC. This chain uses TRBV7-2 with TRBJ2-7; 11 bases align to TRBD1. The germline V gene has CDR1 SGHTA and CDR2 FQGNSA. The CDR3 has 14 amino acids. Trimming at V came to 4 bases and at J to 12 bases, leaving 11 bases not matched to a gene.

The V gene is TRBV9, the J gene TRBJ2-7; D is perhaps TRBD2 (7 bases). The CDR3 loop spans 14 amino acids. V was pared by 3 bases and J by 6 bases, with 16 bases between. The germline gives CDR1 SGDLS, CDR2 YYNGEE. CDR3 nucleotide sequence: TGTGCCAGCAGCGCCGCTTGGGGGGGGCCCGAGCAGTACTTC. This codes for CASSAAWGGPEQYF.

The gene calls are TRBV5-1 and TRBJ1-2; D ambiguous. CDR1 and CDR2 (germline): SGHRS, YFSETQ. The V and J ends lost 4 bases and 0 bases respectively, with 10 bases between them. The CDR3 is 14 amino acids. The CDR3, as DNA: TGCGCCAGCAGCCCAGCGAAAGCTAACTATGGCTACACCTTC. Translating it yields CASSPAKANYGYTF. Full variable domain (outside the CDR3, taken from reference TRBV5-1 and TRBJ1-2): KAGVTQTPRYLIKTRGQQVTLSCSPISGHRSVSWYQQTPGQGLQFLFEYFSETQRNKGNFPGRFSGRQFSNSRSEMNVSTLELGDSALYLCASSPAKANYGYTFGSGTRLTVV.

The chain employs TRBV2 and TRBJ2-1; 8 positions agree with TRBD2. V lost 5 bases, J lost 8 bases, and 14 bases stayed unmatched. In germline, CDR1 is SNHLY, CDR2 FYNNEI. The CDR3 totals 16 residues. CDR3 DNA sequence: TGTGCCAGCAGTTCCTTATCCGGGACTAGGTCTCATGAGCAGTTCTTC. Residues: CASSSLSGTRSHEQFF.

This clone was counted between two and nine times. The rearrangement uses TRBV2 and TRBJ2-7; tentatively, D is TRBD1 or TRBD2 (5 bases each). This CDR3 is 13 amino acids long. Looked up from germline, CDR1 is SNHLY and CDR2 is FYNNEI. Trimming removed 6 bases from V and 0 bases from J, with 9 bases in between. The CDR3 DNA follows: TGTGCCAGCAGGCCCGGGACCTCCTACGAGCAGTACTTC. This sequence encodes CASRPGTSYEQYF.

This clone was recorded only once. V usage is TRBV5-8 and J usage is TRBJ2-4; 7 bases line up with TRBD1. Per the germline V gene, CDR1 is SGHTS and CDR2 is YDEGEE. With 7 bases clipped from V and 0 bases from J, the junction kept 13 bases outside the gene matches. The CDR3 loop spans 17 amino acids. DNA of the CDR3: TGTGCCAGCCAGAAGGGGGCCGGGCCGCTAGCCAAAAACATTCAGTACTTC. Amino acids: CASQKGAGPLAKNIQYF.

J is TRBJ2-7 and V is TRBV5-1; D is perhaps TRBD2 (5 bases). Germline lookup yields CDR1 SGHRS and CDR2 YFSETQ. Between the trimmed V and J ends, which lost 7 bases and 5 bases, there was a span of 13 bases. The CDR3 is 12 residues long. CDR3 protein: CASREDFHEQYF. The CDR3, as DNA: TGCGCCAGCCGAGAGGACTTTCACGAGCAGTACTTC. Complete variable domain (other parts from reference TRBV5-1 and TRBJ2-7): KAGVTQTPRYLIKTRGQQVTLSCSPISGHRSVSWYQQTPGQGLQFLFEYFSETQRNKGNFPGRFSGRQFSNSRSEMNVSTLELGDSALYLCASREDFHEQYFGPGTRLTVT.

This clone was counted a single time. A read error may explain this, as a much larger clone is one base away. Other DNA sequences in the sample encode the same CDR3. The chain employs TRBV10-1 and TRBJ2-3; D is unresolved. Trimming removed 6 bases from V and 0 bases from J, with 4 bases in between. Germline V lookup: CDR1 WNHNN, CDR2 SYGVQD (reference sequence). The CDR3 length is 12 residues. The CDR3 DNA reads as TGCGCCAGCAGCTATAGCACAGATACGCAGTATTTT. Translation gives CASSYSTDTQYF.

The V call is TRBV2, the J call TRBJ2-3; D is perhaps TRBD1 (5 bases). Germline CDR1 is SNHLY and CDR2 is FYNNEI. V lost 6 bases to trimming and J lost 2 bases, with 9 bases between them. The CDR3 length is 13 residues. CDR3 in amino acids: CASRTENTDTQYF. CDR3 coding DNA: TGTGCCAGCAGGACAGAGAACACAGATACGCAGTATTTT.

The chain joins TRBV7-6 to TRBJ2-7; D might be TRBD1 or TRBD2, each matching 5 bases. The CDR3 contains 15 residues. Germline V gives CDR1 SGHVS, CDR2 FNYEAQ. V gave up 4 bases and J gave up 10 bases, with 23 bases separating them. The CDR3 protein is CASSSVLGLALDQYF. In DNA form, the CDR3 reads TGTGCCAGCAGCTCGGTCCTGGGGCTAGCCCTCGATCAGTACTTC. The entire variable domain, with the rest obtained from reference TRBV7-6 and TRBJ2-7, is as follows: GAGVSQSPRYKVTKRGQDVALRCDPISGHVSLYWYRQALGQGPEFLTYFNYEAQQDKSGLPNDRFSAERPEGSISTLTIQRTEQRDSAMYRCASSSVLGLALDQYFGPGTRLTVT.

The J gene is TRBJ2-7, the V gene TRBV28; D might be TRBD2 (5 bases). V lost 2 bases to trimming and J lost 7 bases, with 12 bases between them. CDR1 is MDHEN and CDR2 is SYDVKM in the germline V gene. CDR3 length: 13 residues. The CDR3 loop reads CASSLAPSGEQYF. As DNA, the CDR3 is TGTGCCAGCAGTTTAGCCCCTTCGGGGGAGCAGTACTTC.

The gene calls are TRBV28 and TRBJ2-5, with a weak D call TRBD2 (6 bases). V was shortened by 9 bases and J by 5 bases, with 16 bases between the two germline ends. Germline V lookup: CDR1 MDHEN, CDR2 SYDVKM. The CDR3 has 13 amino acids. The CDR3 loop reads CASIYQAGETQYF. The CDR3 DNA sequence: TGTGCCAGTATTTACCAGGCGGGGGAGACCCAGTACTTC. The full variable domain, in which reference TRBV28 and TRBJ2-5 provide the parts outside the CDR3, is DVKVTQSSRYLVKRTGEKVFLECVQDMDHENMFWYRQDPGLGLRLIYFSYDVKMKEKGDIPEGYSVSREKKERFSLILESASTNQTSMYLCASIYQAGETQYFGPGTRLLVL.

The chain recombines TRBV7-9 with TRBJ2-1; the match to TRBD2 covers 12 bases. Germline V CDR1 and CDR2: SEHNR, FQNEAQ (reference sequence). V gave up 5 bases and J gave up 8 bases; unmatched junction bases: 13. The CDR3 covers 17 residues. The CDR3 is CASSPTSGRPRQDEQFF. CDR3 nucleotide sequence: TGTGCCAGCAGCCCAACTAGCGGGAGGCCCAGGCAGGATGAGCAGTTCTTC.

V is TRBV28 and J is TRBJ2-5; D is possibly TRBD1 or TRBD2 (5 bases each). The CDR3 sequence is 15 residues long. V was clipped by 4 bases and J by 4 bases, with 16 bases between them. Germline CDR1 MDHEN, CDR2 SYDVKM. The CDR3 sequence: CASSYWGSDGETQYF. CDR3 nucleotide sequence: TGTGCCAGCAGTTATTGGGGGTCGGACGGAGAGACCCAGTACTTC.

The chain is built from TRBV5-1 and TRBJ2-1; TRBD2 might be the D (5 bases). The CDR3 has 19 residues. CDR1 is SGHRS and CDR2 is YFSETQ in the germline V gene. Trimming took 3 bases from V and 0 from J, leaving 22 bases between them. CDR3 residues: CASSCKLVADLSSYNEQFF. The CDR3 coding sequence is TGCGCCAGCAGCTGTAAACTAGTGGCGGATTTAAGCTCCTACAATGAGCAGTTCTTC.

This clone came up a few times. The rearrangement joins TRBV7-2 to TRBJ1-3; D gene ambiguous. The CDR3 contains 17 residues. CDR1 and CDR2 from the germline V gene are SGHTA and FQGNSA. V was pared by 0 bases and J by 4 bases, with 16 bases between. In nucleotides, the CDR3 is TGTGCCAGCAGCTTAGCGCTGGGGAGCGTGAGGGGAAACACCATATATTTT. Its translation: CASSLALGSVRGNTIYF.

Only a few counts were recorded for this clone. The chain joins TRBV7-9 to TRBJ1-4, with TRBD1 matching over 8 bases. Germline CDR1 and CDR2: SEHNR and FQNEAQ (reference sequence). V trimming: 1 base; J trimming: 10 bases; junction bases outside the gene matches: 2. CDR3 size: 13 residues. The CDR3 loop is CASSLEQGGKLFF. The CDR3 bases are TGTGCCAGCAGCTTAGAACAGGGGGGAAAACTGTTTTTT. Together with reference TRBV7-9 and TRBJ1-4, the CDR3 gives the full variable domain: DTGVSQNPRHKITKRGQNVTFRCDPISEHNRLYWYRQTLGQGPEFLTYFQNEAQLEKSRLLSDRFSAERPKGSFSTLEIQRTEQGDSAMYLCASSLEQGGKLFFGSGTQLSVL.

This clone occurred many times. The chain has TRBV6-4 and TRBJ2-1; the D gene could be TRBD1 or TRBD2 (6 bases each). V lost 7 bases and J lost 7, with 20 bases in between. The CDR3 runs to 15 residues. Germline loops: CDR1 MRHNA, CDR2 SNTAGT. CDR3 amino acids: CASTASSGGGNEQFF. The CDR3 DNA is TGTGCCAGCACGGCTAGCTCCGGAGGGGGGAATGAGCAGTTCTTC.

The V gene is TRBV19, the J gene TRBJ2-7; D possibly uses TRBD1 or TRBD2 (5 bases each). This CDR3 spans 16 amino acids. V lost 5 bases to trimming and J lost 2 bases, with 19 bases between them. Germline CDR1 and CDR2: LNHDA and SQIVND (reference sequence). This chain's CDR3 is CASSVRGVPSPYEQYF. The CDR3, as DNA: TGTGCCAGTAGTGTAAGAGGGGTTCCCTCTCCCTACGAGCAGTACTTC.